This T cell receptor beta chain was documented in a study of cytomegalovirus exposure and HLA in healthy donors. Study-wide background: The roughly 130 validation repertoires used the same platform as the 600 to 750 first-cohort repertoires (as reported by a later analysis).

A note on this clone: What it binds is not known.

The CDR3 totals 16 residues. Germline CDR1 reads SGHTA; CDR2 reads FQGNSA. The J segment lost 5 bases and the V segment lost 1 base, leaving 8 bases of the junction unmatched. TCRdb keeps only in-frame clones here, not all; method: immunoSEQ multiplex PCR. The sample shows nearly 110,000 clones, 88% of them seen only once. Findings and limits, study-wide: Subsequent analysis found a tendency for first-cohort TCR clusters to co-occur within the 120 or so validation repertoires. Under in vitro conditions, a few CMV-associated chains were confirmed as specific for CMV antigens.

The TCR was taken from a woman aged 18-35 years in good health and CMV-seropositive. The material sequenced was PBMCs. This rearrangement joins TRBV7-2 to TRBJ2-3; the match to TRBD2 covers 8 bases. The CDR3 nucleotides read TGTGCCAGCAGCTTAGTGGGAGCGGGGGTGGGAGATACGCAGTATTTT. This codes for CASSLVGAGVGDTQYF.